Below are 9 T cell receptor beta chains sequenced from a single sample in a study of cytomegalovirus exposure and HLA in healthy donors. PCR primers comprised 60 Vbeta and 13 Jbeta primers. Some clones are missing from TCRdb's copy, which holds only in-frame ones; the method was immunoSEQ multiplex PCR. The data hold more than 65,000 clones, with under 85% observed a single time. Material: PBMCs. The receptors shown here come from a woman in her sixties in good health and CMV-seropositive.

V gene TRBV7-9 combines with J gene TRBJ2-7; no reliable D call. The CDR3 is made up of 15 amino acids. Germline V gene sequence: CDR1 SEHNR, CDR2 FQNEAQ (reference sequence). V lost 1 base, J lost 0 bases, and 10 bases lay in between. The CDR3 sequence: CASSLGSTNSYEQYF. CDR3 nucleotides: TGTGCCAGCAGCTTAGGAAGTACAAACTCCTACGAGCAGTACTTC.

The rearrangement links TRBV19 to TRBJ1-1; the D gene is possibly TRBD1 (5 bases). The germline gives CDR1 LNHDA, CDR2 SQIVND (reference sequence). CDR3 length: 13 residues. Trimming cost V 9 bases and J 1 base, with 12 bases left between them. Here the CDR3 reads CASVAGRNTEAFF. In DNA form, the CDR3 reads TGTGCCAGCGTCGCAGGGCGGAACACTGAAGCTTTCTTT. The variable domain in full, completed from reference TRBV19 and TRBJ1-1, reads DGGITQSPKYLFRKEGQNVTLSCEQNLNHDAMYWYRQDPGQGLRLIYYSQIVNDFQKGDIAEGYSVSREKKESFPLTVTSAQKNPTAFYLCASVAGRNTEAFFGQGTRLTVV.

This sequence joins TRBV2 and TRBJ2-7; no firm D call. This CDR3 spans 11 amino acids. Trimming removed 8 bases at V and 2 bases at J, with 7 bases between. Germline V CDR1 and CDR2: SNHLY, FYNNEI. CDR3 DNA: TGTGCCAGCCGGGTGACCTACGAGCAGTACTTC. Its protein is CASRVTYEQYF.

V and J are TRBV7-2 and TRBJ2-3; 11 bases are shared with TRBD2. Germline V lookup: CDR1 SGHTA, CDR2 FQGNSA. The CDR3 totals 14 residues. After removal of 1 base from V and 8 bases from J, the junction contained 2 bases not matched to a gene. The CDR3 loop reads CASSLGGTSGTQYF. In DNA, the CDR3 is TGTGCCAGCAGCTTAGGGGGGACTAGCGGTACGCAGTATTTT.

This chain uses TRBV12-5 with TRBJ1-1, with D possibly being TRBD1 (5 bases). The V and J ends lost 5 bases and 0 bases respectively, with 16 bases between them. The CDR3 extends over 16 amino acids. The germline V gene encodes CDR1 LGHNT and CDR2 FRNRAP. The CDR3 spells CASGPGGAIMNTEAFF. The CDR3 coding sequence is TGTGCTAGTGGTCCGGGAGGGGCCATCATGAACACTGAAGCTTTCTTT.

In this sample, this clone turned up a few times. The V call is TRBV7-9, the J call TRBJ1-1; D uncertain. V was cut by 1 base and J by 5 bases, with 14 bases left in between. Germline V gives CDR1 SEHNR, CDR2 FQNEAQ (reference sequence). CDR3 length: 15 amino acids. CDR3 DNA sequence: TGTGCCAGCAGCTTAGTTTACCAGGCAGGTACTGAAGCTTTCTTT. Encoded protein: CASSLVYQAGTEAFF.

The chain links TRBV28 to TRBJ2-7, with D possibly being TRBD2 (6 bases). Per germline, CDR1 MDHEN and CDR2 SYDVKM. Trimming took 2 bases from V and 0 from J, leaving 11 bases between them. The CDR3 spans 15 residues. The CDR3 region has the DNA TGTGCCAGCAGTTTACAGGCTAGCGCCTCCTACGAGCAGTACTTC. It is translated as CASSLQASASYEQYF. Using reference TRBV28 and TRBJ2-7 for the parts outside the CDR3, the full variable domain is DVKVTQSSRYLVKRTGEKVFLECVQDMDHENMFWYRQDPGLGLRLIYFSYDVKMKEKGDIPEGYSVSREKKERFSLILESASTNQTSMYLCASSLQASASYEQYFGPGTRLTVT.

V is TRBV5-5 and J is TRBJ2-7; 9 positions match TRBD1. CDR3 length equals 16 residues. J was trimmed by 2 bases and V by 3 bases; bases with no gene match: 9. Germline lookup yields CDR1 SGHKS and CDR2 YYEKEE (reference sequence). The CDR3 reads CASSSGTGIGPYEQYF. The CDR3 DNA reads as TGTGCCAGCAGCTCCGGGACAGGGATTGGGCCCTACGAGCAGTACTTC. The whole variable domain, remainder taken from reference TRBV5-5 and TRBJ2-7, is DAGVTQSPTHLIKTRGQQVTLRCSPISGHKSVSWYQQVLGQGPQFIFQYYEKEERGRGNFPDRFSARQFPNYSSELNVNALLLGDSALYLCASSSGTGIGPYEQYFGPGTRLTVT.

The CDR3 DNA is TGTGCCAGCAGTGGAAGACAGGCCACCTACGAGCAGTACTTC. Its protein is CASSGRQATYEQYF. The V gene is TRBV6-1, the J gene TRBJ2-7; a possible D gene is TRBD1 (6 bases). From germline, CDR1 is MNHNS and CDR2 SASEGT. Trimming took 4 bases from V and 2 from J, leaving 12 bases between them. The CDR3 loop spans 14 amino acids.